This TCR beta chain was retrieved from a study of OX40 agonist ivuxolimab in advanced cancers. Study at large: Every 2 weeks, patients received ivuxolimab intravenously, dosed at 0.01 to 10 mg/kg. Earlier treatment with anti-PD-1, anti-PD-L1 or anti-CTLA-4 was permitted, and about 40% had received some.

Assay: immunoSEQ multiplex PCR; the TCRdb copy retains only in-frame clones and omits some. The sample has tens of thousands of clones, 80% to 85% seen once; the top ten hold approximately 20%. This clone has more than one count but fewer than ten. Antigen: not known. V lost 4 bases and J lost 4, with 5 bases in between. CDR1 is KGHSY, CDR2 FQNENV, per germline. There are 12 residues in the CDR3. Study results and caveats: Normalized T-cell clonal expansion was also low in some nonresponders.

The chain recombines TRBV16 with TRBJ1-5; no clear D gene. The origin of this receptor is an adult with an advanced solid tumor such as melanoma, head and neck, liver or kidney cancer. Sequencing was performed on CD4+ or CD8+ T cells sorted from blood, taken in a trial of the OX40 agonist ivuxolimab. CDR3 bases: TGTGCCAGCAGCCCCTCAAATCAGCCCCAGCATTTT. Translated, it gives CASSPSNQPQHF. The full variable domain, in which reference TRBV16 and TRBJ1-5 provide the parts outside the CDR3, is GEEVAQTPKHLVRGEGQKAKLYCAPIKGHSYVFWYQQVLKNEFKFLISFQNENVFDETGMPKERFSAKCLPNSPCSLEIQATKLEDSAVYFCASSPSNQPQHFGDGTRLSIL.